This T cell receptor (beta chain) stems from a study of CD8 T cells in ankylosing spondylitis. Study-level findings and limits: Apparently characteristic of ankylosing spondylitis blood was a TCR beta motif (eight highly homologous variants).

This CDR3 has 14 amino acids. The J segment lost 9 bases and the V segment lost 6 bases, leaving 12 bases of the junction unmatched. Germline-derived CDR1 and CDR2 are ENHRY and SYGVKD. This clonotype was found many times. Its antigen is unknown. Each CDR3 protein gets one entry after TCRdb re-called the 5' RACE reads with MiXCR. Among 450,000 to 550,000 distinct CDR3 sequences listed, over 4% were seen once. The rearrangement links TRBV10-3 to TRBJ1-2; 8 positions agree with TRBD1. The clonotype comes from a male donor with ankylosing spondylitis. Sequencing used blood, either unsorted or a sorted T cell fraction (not recorded which). The CDR3, as DNA: TGTGCCATCAGCCCGGACAGGGAACCTATGCGCTACACCTTC. It is translated as CAISPDREPMRYTF.